Listed here is a single T cell receptor beta chain. PCR amplification relied on 60 Vbeta primers (plus 13 Jbeta primers). Repertoires were generated with immunoSEQ multiplex PCR, while TCRdb's copy carries only in-frame clones and drops some. The profile shows roughly 190,000 clones, over 70% of them singletons. This specimen belongs to a study of cytomegalovirus exposure and HLA in healthy donors. The TCR comes from a man aged 35 to 55 in good health and CMV-seropositive. The sequenced sample consisted of PBMCs.

This CDR3 is CASSEAMNTEAFF. The CDR3 nucleotides are TGTGCCAGCAGTGAAGCCATGAACACTGAAGCTTTCTTT. This chain connects TRBV6-4 to TRBJ1-1; no reliable D call. CDR3 length: 13 residues. V shed 3 bases and J shed 0 bases, with 5 bases lying between them. Germline V gene lookup returns CDR1 MRHNA and CDR2 SNTAGT.